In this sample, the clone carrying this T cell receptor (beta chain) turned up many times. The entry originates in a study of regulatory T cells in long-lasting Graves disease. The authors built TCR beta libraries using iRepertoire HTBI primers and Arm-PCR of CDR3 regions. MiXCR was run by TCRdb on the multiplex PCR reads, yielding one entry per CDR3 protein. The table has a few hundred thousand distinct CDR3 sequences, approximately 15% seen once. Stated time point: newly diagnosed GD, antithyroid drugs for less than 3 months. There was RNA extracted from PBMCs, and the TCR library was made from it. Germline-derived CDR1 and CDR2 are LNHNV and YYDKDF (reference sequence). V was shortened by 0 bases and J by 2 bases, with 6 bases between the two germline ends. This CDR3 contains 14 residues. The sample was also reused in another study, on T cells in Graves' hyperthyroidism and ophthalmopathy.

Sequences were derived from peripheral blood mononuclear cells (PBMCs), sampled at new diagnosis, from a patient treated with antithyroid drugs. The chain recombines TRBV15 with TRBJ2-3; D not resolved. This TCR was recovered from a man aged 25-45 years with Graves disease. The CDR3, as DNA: TGTGCCACCAGCAGAGATCAGGACACAGATACGCAGTATTTT. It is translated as CATSRDQDTDTQYF.